The 12 T cell receptor beta chains reported below all come from one sample, sequenced in a study of Graves' ophthalmopathy and Graves' hyperthyroidism. The study amplified TCR beta CDR3 regions using RNA transcripts. Scientists carried out first-round RT-PCR using HTBI primers and then a second-round multiplex PCR. TCRdb reanalysed the multiplex PCR reads using MiXCR and keeps one entry per CDR3 protein. The sample has about 700,000 distinct CDR3 sequences; about 40% are singletons. Sequencing was performed on peripheral blood. The source of these receptors is an adult man with Graves' ophthalmopathy.

For this clonotype: This may be a read error: a much more frequent sequence differs by one nucleotide. The V call is TRBV2, the J call TRBJ2-5; 7 positions agree with TRBD1. Germline V gene data show CDR1 as SNHLY and CDR2 as FYNNEI. Unmatched junction bases numbered 4, after V lost 7 bases and J lost 2 bases. The CDR3 is made up of 13 amino acids. The CDR3 DNA reads TGTGCCAGCAACGGGACAGAGCAAGAGACCCAGTACTTC. Translated: CASNGTEQETQYF. The full variable domain, in which reference TRBV2 and TRBJ2-5 provide the parts outside the CDR3, is EPEVTQTPSHQVTQMGQEVILRCVPISNHLYFYWYRQILGQKVEFLVSFYNNEISEKSEIFDDQFSVERPDGSNFTLKIRSTKLEDSAMYFCASNGTEQETQYFGPGTRLLVL.

The gene calls are TRBV25-1 and TRBJ2-5; possible D gene TRBD1, 5 bases. The CDR3 is 13 residues long. Trimming removed 8 bases at V and 3 bases at J, with 13 bases between. From germline, CDR1 is MGHDK and CDR2 SYGVNS. The chain's CDR3 is CASVEETEETQYF. The CDR3 DNA reads as TGTGCCAGCGTTGAGGAGACAGAAGAGACCCAGTACTTC.

The rearrangement uses TRBV7-9 and TRBJ2-5; TRBD2 agrees at 13 bases. The CDR3 is made up of 17 amino acids. Germline CDR1 is SEHNR and CDR2 is FQNEAQ (reference sequence). J lost 5 bases, V lost 5 bases, and 11 bases had no gene match. DNA of the CDR3: TGTGCCAGCAGCAGACTAGCGGGGGGCCCAACTGCGGAGACCCAGTACTTC. Amino acid sequence: CASSRLAGGPTAETQYF.

The sample holds a few counts of this clonotype. The rearrangement joins TRBV3-1 to TRBJ1-1; D gene unclear. Germline loops: CDR1 LGHDT, CDR2 YNNKEL (reference sequence). The CDR3 spans 17 residues. V dropped 1 base and J dropped 2 bases, with 17 bases sitting between them. The CDR3 nucleotides are TGTGCCAGCAGCCAAGGGGTGCGCGGTAAGGCTAACACTGAAGCTTTCTTT. Its translation: CASSQGVRGKANTEAFF.

This clonotype showed up just a few times. This chain links TRBV9 with TRBJ2-7, with 9 nucleotides matching TRBD2. The CDR3 loop spans 15 amino acids. Germline CDR1 SGDLS, CDR2 YYNGEE. Unmatched junction bases numbered 7, after V lost 3 bases and J lost 3 bases. The CDR3 spells CASSGGSGSGYEQYF. Written as DNA, the CDR3 is TGTGCCAGCAGCGGCGGTAGCGGGAGTGGCTACGAGCAGTACTTC.

J is TRBJ2-2 and V is TRBV20-1; D gene unclear. This CDR3 comprises 12 residues. Germline CDR1 reads DFQATT; CDR2 reads SNEGSKA (reference sequence). The V and J ends lost 2 bases and 6 bases respectively, with 7 bases between them. In DNA, the CDR3 is TGCAGTGCTAGACCACGACCCGGGGAGCTGTTTTTT. Translating gives CSARPRPGELFF.

The chain links TRBV12-3 or TRBV12-4 to TRBJ2-7; 8 bases match TRBD1. The junction had 4 bases not matched to a gene; V was cut back by 0 bases and J by 6 bases. This CDR3 is 14 amino acids long. The chain's CDR3 is CASSLADRGGEQYV. In nucleotides, the CDR3 is TGTGCCAGCAGTTTAGCCGACAGGGGCGGCGAGCAGTACGTC.

The chain links TRBV2 to TRBJ1-5; no firm D call. Germline loops: CDR1 SNHLY, CDR2 FYNNEI. The CDR3 is 14 amino acids. Trimming shortened V by 4 bases and J by 0 bases, and 7 bases separated the two germline ends. CDR3 nucleotide sequence: TGTGCCAGCAGTGTGCAGATTAGCAATCAGCCCCAGCATTTT. This gives the protein CASSVQISNQPQHF.

V and J are TRBV11-1 and TRBJ1-2; weak D call: TRBD1 (5 bases). V lost 4 bases and J lost 4, with 16 bases in between. Germline CDR1 is SGHAT and CDR2 is FQDESV (reference sequence). This CDR3 comprises 15 residues. Here the CDR3 reads CASSSPDSKGYGYTF. CDR3 in DNA: TGTGCCAGCAGCTCCCCTGACAGTAAAGGCTATGGCTACACCTTC.

The chain joins TRBV4-1 to TRBJ1-2; no clear D. Germline CDR1 is MGHRA and CDR2 is YSYEKL. The V end was cut by 0 bases, the J end by 0 bases, with 8 bases between. The CDR3 is 15 residues long. DNA for the CDR3: TGCGCCAGCAGCCAAGAAAGGGTAGCTAACTATGGCTACACCTTC. Translating it yields CASSQERVANYGYTF.

DNA of the CDR3: TGTGCCAGCAGGAGCAGGTACTTC. This gives the protein CASRSRYF. The genes are TRBV12-3 or TRBV12-4 and TRBJ2-7; D remains ambiguous. The CDR3 is 8 amino acids. Trimming shortened V by 6 bases and J by 12 bases, and 6 bases separated the two germline ends.

The chain couples TRBV7-9 to TRBJ2-5; D possibly corresponds to TRBD1 (6 bases). This CDR3 is 15 amino acids long. V was clipped by 0 bases and J by 3 bases, with 11 bases between them. Per germline, CDR1 SEHNR and CDR2 FQNEAQ (reference sequence). The CDR3 DNA is TGTGCCAGCAGCTTAGCCCAGGGGTCGAAAGAGACCCAGTACTTC. Amino acids: CASSLAQGSKETQYF.